The following is a T cell receptor (beta chain) sequence with its context. Its matching antigen is unknown. This entry is derived from a study of PD-L1 blockade in urothelial cancer. As for the study in general: Samples came from 3 weeks, at the second dose, and 6 weeks into treatment. Blood-derived samples held a median around 140,000 T cells.

V shed 6 bases and J 0 bases; nucleotides not matched to a gene: 10. From germline, CDR1 is LNHDA and CDR2 SQIVND (reference sequence). The CDR3 spans 17 residues. General study findings and limits: Larger 3-week expansion of tumor-associated blood clones was seen in durable-benefit patients.

Synthetically made TCR analog templates were put into each PCR as spikes. Profiling relied on immunoSEQ multiplex PCR, and the TCRdb table lists in-frame clones only, not all of them. The sample holds tens of thousands of clones; less than 90% are singletons and the top ten take 8% to 10%. The chain employs TRBV19 and TRBJ1-3, with TRBD1 matching over 8 bases. The sample here was PBMCs, taken around atezolizumab (anti-PD-L1) treatment. The TCR comes from a man between 65 and 85 years old with urothelial cancer. DNA for the CDR3: TGTGCCAGTAGCCCACGGACAGGGACCTTCTCTGGAAACACCATATATTTT. This gives the protein CASSPRTGTFSGNTIYF.